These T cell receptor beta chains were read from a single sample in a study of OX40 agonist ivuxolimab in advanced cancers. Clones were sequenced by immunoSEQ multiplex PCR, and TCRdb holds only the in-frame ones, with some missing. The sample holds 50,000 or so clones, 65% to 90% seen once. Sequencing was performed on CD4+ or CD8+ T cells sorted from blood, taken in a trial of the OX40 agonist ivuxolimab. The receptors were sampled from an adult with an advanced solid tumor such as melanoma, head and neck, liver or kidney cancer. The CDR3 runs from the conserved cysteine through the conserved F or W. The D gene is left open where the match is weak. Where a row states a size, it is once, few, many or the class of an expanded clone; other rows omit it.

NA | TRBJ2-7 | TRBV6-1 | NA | TGTGCCAGCAGTGAAACCACATTGGGCGAGCAGTACTTC | CASSETTLGEQYF
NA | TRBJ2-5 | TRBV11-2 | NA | TGTGCCAGCAGCTCCCTGAGGGGATTCCAAGAGACCCAGTACTTC | CASSSLRGFQETQYF
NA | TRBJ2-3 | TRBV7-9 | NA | TGTGCCAGCAGCCTCAAAGGGGGTTCGGGCACAGATACGCAGTATTTT | CASSLKGGSGTDTQYF
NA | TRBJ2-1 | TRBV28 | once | TGTGCCAGCAGTTTAAAACTTTCCTACAATGAGCAGTTCTTC | CASSLKLSYNEQFF
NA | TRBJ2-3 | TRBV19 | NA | TGTGCCAGTAGTACGCGGGGTACAGATACGCAGTATTTT | CASSTRGTDTQYF
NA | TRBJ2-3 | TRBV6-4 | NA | TGTGCCAGCAGTGAATCTATTGGCGTTCGTACGCAGTATTTT | CASSESIGVRTQYF
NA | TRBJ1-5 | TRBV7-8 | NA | TGTGCCAGCAGCTCAACCCGGGACATTTCCATTAGCAATCAGCCCCAGCATTTT | CASSSTRDISISNQPQHF
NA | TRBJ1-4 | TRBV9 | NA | TGTGCCAGCAGCTCATGGGGCAGGGTGGATGAAAAACTGTTTTTT | CASSSWGRVDEKLFF
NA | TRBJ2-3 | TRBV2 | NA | TGTGCCAGCAGTGAAGGTCCCAGGGTTTCAGATACGCAGTATTTT | CASSEGPRVSDTQYF
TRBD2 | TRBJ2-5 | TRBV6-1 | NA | TGTGCCAGCACCTGGCGACTAGCGGGGGAAGAGACCCAGTACTTC | CASTWRLAGEETQYF
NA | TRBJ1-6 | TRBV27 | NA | TGTGCCAGCAGTATTGGGGGGGTGAGAAGCGCCTATAATTCACCCCTCCACTTT | CASSIGGVRSAYNSPLHF
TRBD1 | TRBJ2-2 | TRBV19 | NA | TGTGCCAGTACCGCCCCCGGGACAGGGGGCTCCGGGGAGCTGTTTTTT | CASTAPGTGGSGELFF
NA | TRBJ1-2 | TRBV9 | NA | TGTGCCAGCAGCGTAGCTACGGCGTCTGGGGGCCCTGGCTACACCTTC | CASSVATASGGPGYTF
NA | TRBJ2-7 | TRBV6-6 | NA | TGTGCCAGCAGTTACCTCGAAGCCGAGCAGTACTTC | CASSYLEAEQYF
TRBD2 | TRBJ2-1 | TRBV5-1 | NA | TGCGCCAGCAGCATAGGACTAGCGGGGACCTCCTACAATGAGCAGTTCTTC | CASSIGLAGTSYNEQFF
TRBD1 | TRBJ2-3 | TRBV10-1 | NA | TGCGCCAGCAGCGCCGGGACAGGACGCACAGATACGCAGTATTTT | CASSAGTGRTDTQYF
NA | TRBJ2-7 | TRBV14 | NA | TGTGCCAGCAGCCCCAGATTTTCCTACGAGCAGTACTTC | CASSPRFSYEQYF
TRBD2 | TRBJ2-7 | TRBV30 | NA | TGTGCCTGGAGTGTACGGACTAGCGGGGGGACGCGGGGGCAGTACTTC | CAWSVRTSGGTRGQYF
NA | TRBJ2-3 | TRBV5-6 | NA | TGTGCCAGCACCTCCTCCCAAATTTTGCCGGGCGTAGATACGCAGTATTTT | CASTSSQILPGVDTQYF
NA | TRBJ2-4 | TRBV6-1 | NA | TGTGCCAGCAGTGAGATACAGTTCATTCAGTACTTC | CASSEIQFIQYF
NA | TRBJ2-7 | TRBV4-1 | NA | TGCGCCAGCAGCTCCCTCGTGGAGCGGGCCCACGAGCAGTACTTC | CASSSLVERAHEQYF
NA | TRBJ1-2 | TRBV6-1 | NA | TGTGCCAGCAATCGCCACAGGGATCGAAGCTACACCTTC | CASNRHRDRSYTF
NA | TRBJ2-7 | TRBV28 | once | TGTGCCAGCAGCCAGGTGCACAGGATCGAGCAGTACTTC | CASSQVHRIEQYF
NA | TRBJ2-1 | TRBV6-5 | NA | TGTGCCAGCAGTTATCAGGACAGAAAAAATGAGCAGTTCTTC | CASSYQDRKNEQFF
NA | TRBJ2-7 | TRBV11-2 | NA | TGTGCCAGCAGCTTGCGGGACAGACGTTACGAGCAGTACTTC | CASSLRDRRYEQYF
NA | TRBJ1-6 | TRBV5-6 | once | TGTGCCAGCAGCCACGGACAAGTCTATAATTCACCCCTCCACTTT | CASSHGQVYNSPLHF
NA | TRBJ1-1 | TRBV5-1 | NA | TGCGCCAGCAGCCCAGGGTCGACTGAAGCTTTCTTT | CASSPGSTEAFF
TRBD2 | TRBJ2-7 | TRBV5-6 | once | TGTGCCAGCAGCTCCTCTAGCGGGTCTGACGAGCAGTACTTC | CASSSSSGSDEQYF
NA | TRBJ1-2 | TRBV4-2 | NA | TGTGCCAGCAGCCAAGAGGAGTATGGCTACACCTTC | CASSQEEYGYTF
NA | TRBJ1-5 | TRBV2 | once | TGTGCCAGCAGTACGGACTCGGGGGTGAGCAATCAGCCCCAGCATTTT | CASSTDSGVSNQPQHF
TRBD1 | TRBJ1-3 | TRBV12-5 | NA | TGTGCTAGTGGCTTAGGGGGCAGAGGAAACACCATATATTTT | CASGLGGRGNTIYF
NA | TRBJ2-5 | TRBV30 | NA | TGTGCCTGGATCCTTAGCGGAGGAGAGACCCAGTACTTC | CAWILSGGETQYF
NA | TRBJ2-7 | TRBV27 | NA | TGTGCCAGTTTTAGGGGGGTGCGGCAGTACTTC | CASFRGVRQYF
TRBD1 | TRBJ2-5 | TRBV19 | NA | TGTGCCAGTAGAACAGGGGTGGAAGAGACCCAGTACTTC | CASRTGVEETQYF
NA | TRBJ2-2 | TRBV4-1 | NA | TGCGCCAGCAGCAAGGGAGGGGGGCAGTTCGGGGAGCTGTTTTTT | CASSKGGGQFGELFF
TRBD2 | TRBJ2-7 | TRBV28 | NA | TGTGCCAGCAGTGGGACTAGCGGAGGCCTGTGGTACGAGCAGTACTTC | CASSGTSGGLWYEQYF
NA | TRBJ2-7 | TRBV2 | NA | TGTGCCAGCAGTCGAGTGAGAGGGGGAACGGGCGAGCAGTACTTC | CASSRVRGGTGEQYF
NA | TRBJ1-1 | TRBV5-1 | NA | TGTGCCAGCAGGACAGATCTGAACACTGAAGCTTTCTTT | CASRTDLNTEAFF
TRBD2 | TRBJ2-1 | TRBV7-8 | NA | TGTGCCAGCAGCTTAGGCCGGAAGATAGCGGGAGGATCCTACAATGAGCAGTTCTTC | CASSLGRKIAGGSYNEQFF
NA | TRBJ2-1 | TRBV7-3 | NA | TGTGCCAGCAGCCCTCACGGACAGTCAGGTAATGAGCAGTTCTTC | CASSPHGQSGNEQFF
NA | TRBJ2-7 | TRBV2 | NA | TGTGCCAGCAGTTTAACGGGAGCGGTTTTGGACGAGCAGTACTTC | CASSLTGAVLDEQYF
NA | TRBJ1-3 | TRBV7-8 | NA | TGTGCCAGCAATGCGGGTTCTGGAAACACCATATATTTT | CASNAGSGNTIYF
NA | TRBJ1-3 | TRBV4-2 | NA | TGTGCCAGCAGCCAAGAGGCCGGTTCTGGAAACACCATATATTTT | CASSQEAGSGNTIYF
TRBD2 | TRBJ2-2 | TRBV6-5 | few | TGTGCCAGCAGTAGGACTAGCGCCCCCGGGGAGCTGTTTTTT | CASSRTSAPGELFF
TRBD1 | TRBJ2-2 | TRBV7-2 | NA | TGTGCCAGCAGCCCGTCACAGGGGGCCGGCGGGGAGCTGTTTTTT | CASSPSQGAGGELFF
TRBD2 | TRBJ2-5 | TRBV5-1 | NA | TGCGCCAGCAGCTTGGAGGTTAGCGGGGGCTGGGAGACCCAGTACTTC | CASSLEVSGGWETQYF
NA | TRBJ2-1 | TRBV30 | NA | TGTGCCTGGAGTAACCCGCATGTGAGCTTTGAGCAGTTCTTC | CAWSNPHVSFEQFF
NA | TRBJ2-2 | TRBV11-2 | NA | TGTGCCAGCAGCTTAGGACAGGCGCTTGGGGGGCTGTTTTTT | CASSLGQALGGLFF
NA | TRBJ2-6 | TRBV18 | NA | TGTGCCAGCTCACCCCAGGTCGGGAGTAGCTCTGGGGCCAACGTCCTGACTTTC | CASSPQVGSSSGANVLTF
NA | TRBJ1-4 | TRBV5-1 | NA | TGCGCCAGCAGCTTGGAAGGGCAGGGATATGAAAAACTGTTTTTT | CASSLEGQGYEKLFF
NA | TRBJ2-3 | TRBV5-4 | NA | TGTGCCAGCAGCTTGGGCGGGACCACAGATACGCAGTATTTT | CASSLGGTTDTQYF
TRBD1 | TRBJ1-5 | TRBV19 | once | TGTGCCAGTAAGGGACAGGGGTTTCAGCCCCAGCATTTT | CASKGQGFQPQHF
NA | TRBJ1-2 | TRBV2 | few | TGTGCCAGCTCATCCCAGCCAAACTATGGCTACACCTTC | CASSSQPNYGYTF
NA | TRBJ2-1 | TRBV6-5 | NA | TGTGCCAGCAGTTACTCGCCAACGGGTGAGCAGTTCTTC | CASSYSPTGEQFF